Sequencing of this T cell receptor (beta chain) was carried out in a study of neoadjuvant nivolumab and ipilimumab in lung cancer. Findings and caveats of the study: Only a single major-pathologic-response sample was available for clonality analysis.

As for this clone: Its antigen is currently unknown.

TCRdb's table, derived via immunoSEQ multiplex PCR, lists solely in-frame clones and lacks some. The table includes about 16,000 clones, approximately 76% detected once. With 7 bases removed from V and 2 bases from J, the gap between germline ends came to 14 bases. Germline V lookup: CDR1 MNHNS, CDR2 SASEGT. CDR3 length: 14 amino acids. J is TRBJ1-1 and V is TRBV6-1; possibly TRBD1 for D (5 bases). This receptor was identified in an adult with non-small cell lung cancer. This material consisted of tumor tissue, taken after neoadjuvant nivolumab, alone or with ipilimumab, at or shortly before surgery. CDR3 sequence reads: CASTKDGGNTEAFF. The CDR3, as DNA: TGTGCCAGCACCAAAGACGGGGGAAACACTGAAGCTTTCTTT.